This TCR beta chain was sequenced during a study of T cell responses to AZD1222 COVID-19 vaccine. Whole-study results and caveats: Nearly half of spike-specific TCRs reportedly target unmutated variant regions.

With 5 bases removed from V and 3 bases from J, the gap between germline ends came to 13 bases. Germline assignment: CDR1 MDHEN and CDR2 SYDVKM. CDR3 length: 14 amino acids. Using immunoSEQ multiplex PCR, the repertoire was profiled, and TCRdb retains in-frame clones only, with some absent. The sample has approximately 100,000 clones, approximately 90% seen once. Concerning this clone itself: No antigen is known for it.

The material was peripheral blood, obtained on day 0 of AZD1222 vaccination. V and J are TRBV28 and TRBJ1-2; D is ambiguous. The sequence was obtained from an adult in good health. CDR3 coding DNA: TGTGCCAGCAGTGCCTCGGGGAGGCACTATGGCTACACCTTC. It encodes CASSASGRHYGYTF.